Following are 4 T cell receptor beta chains from one sample sequenced in a study of T cells in Graves' hyperthyroidism and ophthalmopathy. Amplified regions were TCR beta CDR3 sequences from RNA transcripts. A set of HTBI primers served as the primers for a first-round RT-PCR of the TCR CDR3. Using its own MiXCR run on the multiplex PCR reads, TCRdb lists one record per CDR3 protein. The profile shows around 570,000 distinct CDR3 sequences, 20% of them singletons. The sample was blood. The receptors come from a man aged 40-55 years with Graves' ophthalmopathy.

This clonotype has just a few counts. This rearrangement joins TRBV9 to TRBJ2-7; D might be TRBD1 (6 bases). The V end was cut by 3 bases, the J end by 2 bases, with 15 bases between. The V gene's germline CDR1 is SGDLS and CDR2 YYNGEE. This CDR3 has 15 residues. CDR3 coding DNA: TGTGCCAGCAGCGCCTCGGTCGGGGACACCTACGAGCAGTACTTC. This codes for CASSASVGDTYEQYF.

V is TRBV7-2 and J is TRBJ2-5, with 14 bases fitting TRBD2. The length of the CDR3 is 18 residues. CDR1 and CDR2 (germline): SGHTA, FQGNSA. V shed 5 bases, J shed 2 bases, and the junction held 10 bases outside the gene matches. The DNA of the CDR3 is TGTGCCAGCAGCCAATCGGGACTAGCGGGGGTGATACAAGAGACCCAGTACTTC. It yields the protein CASSQSGLAGVIQETQYF.

CDR3 DNA sequence: TGTGCCTGGAGTCCGAGCGGGAGCACAGATACGCAGTATTTT. It translates to CAWSPSGSTDTQYF. The genes are TRBV30 and TRBJ2-3; possible D gene TRBD2, 6 bases. CDR3 length: 14 residues. Trimming left V 2 bases short and J 0 bases short, with 9 bases between. Germline V CDR1 and CDR2: GTSNPN, SVGIG (reference sequence). The full variable domain, its missing parts supplied by reference TRBV30 and TRBJ2-3, is SQTIHQWPATLVQPVGSPLSLECTVEGTSNPNLYWYRQAAGRGLQLLFYSVGIGQISSEVPQNLSASRPQDRQFILSSKKLLLSDSGFYLCAWSPSGSTDTQYFGPGTRLTVL.

Ten or more counts support this clonotype. The chain couples TRBV2 to TRBJ1-1; D uncertain. Germline-derived CDR1 and CDR2 are SNHLY and FYNNEI. Trimming left V 7 bases short and J 2 bases short, with 23 bases between. There are 17 residues in the CDR3. CDR3 DNA sequence: TGTGCCAGCACCCCCCTGCTATTACTCGAGATTAACACTGAAGCTTTCTTT. This codes for CASTPLLLLEINTEAFF.